These 9 T cell receptor beta chains originate from one sample sequenced in a study of blood T cell repertoires in COVID-19. This table comes from immunoSEQ multiplex PCR, and its TCRdb copy is limited to in-frame clones, with some not included. The sample carries around 83,000 clones, 80% to 90% recorded once. Sequenced: peripheral blood. The receptors derive from a man aged 50 to 59 with active or convalescent COVID-19.

The genes are TRBV5-1 and TRBJ2-3, with 9 bases lining up with TRBD1. After removal of 4 bases from V and 2 bases from J, the junction contained 8 bases not matched to a gene. Germline-derived CDR1 and CDR2 are SGHRS and YFSETQ. The CDR3 has 16 residues. For the CDR3, the DNA is TGCGCCAGCAGCCCGCGACAGGGGGGAATCACAGATACGCAGTATTTT. It yields the protein CASSPRQGGITDTQYF.

The chain links TRBV4-1 to TRBJ2-7; tentatively, D is TRBD2 (6 bases). This CDR3 region has 15 residues. Germline-derived CDR1 and CDR2 are MGHRA and YSYEKL. V was pared by 2 bases and J by 3 bases, with 14 bases between. The CDR3: CASSQISGIGYEQYF. The CDR3 bases are TGCGCCAGCAGCCAAATTAGCGGAATCGGCTACGAGCAGTACTTC.

This clone was observed a few times. The chain has TRBV5-6 and TRBJ2-7; TRBD1 matches 9 bases. V was pared by 2 bases and J by 7 bases, with 10 bases of the junction left unmatched. The CDR3 is 15 amino acids. The germline V gene has CDR1 SGHDT and CDR2 YYEEEE. The CDR3 nucleotides read TGTGCCAGCAGCTTACGGTCAGGGACAGGGCTGGAGCAGTACTTC. It translates to CASSLRSGTGLEQYF. The whole variable domain, remainder taken from reference TRBV5-6 and TRBJ2-7, is DAGVTQSPTHLIKTRGQQVTLRCSPKSGHDTVSWYQQALGQGPQFIFQYYEEEERQRGNFPDRFSGHQFPNYSSELNVNALLLGDSALYLCASSLRSGTGLEQYFGPGTRLTVT.

The chain has TRBV28 and TRBJ2-7; 7 nucleotides align to TRBD2. The germline gives CDR1 MDHEN, CDR2 SYDVKM. The CDR3 has 14 residues. With V trimmed by 6 bases and J by 3 bases, 8 bases remained unmatched. The CDR3 reads CASSPAGISYEQYF. The CDR3 DNA follows: TGTGCCAGCAGCCCAGCGGGAATTAGCTACGAGCAGTACTTC.

V and J are TRBV4-3 and TRBJ2-1; no firm D call. With 1 base removed from V and 10 bases from J, the gap between germline ends came to 11 bases. CDR1 and CDR2 (germline): LGHNA, YSLEER. This CDR3 is built from 13 residues. DNA for the CDR3: TGCGCCAGCAGCCAAGGGTTGGTGACAGAGCAGTTCTTC. Translation gives CASSQGLVTEQFF.

The J gene is TRBJ2-5, the V gene TRBV14, with a possible D match to TRBD2 (5 bases). CDR1 is SGHDN and CDR2 is FVKESK in the germline V gene. V lost 0 bases, J lost 5 bases, and 10 bases lay in between. The CDR3 runs 14 residues. In DNA, the CDR3 is TGTGCCAGCAGCCAAGATCTGAGGAGGGAGACCCAGTACTTC. It specifies CASSQDLRRETQYF.

This sequence joins TRBV7-5 and TRBJ2-7; TRBD2 reflects the table's D call only, with no check against the DNA. TRBV7-5 is described as a pseudogene. CDR3 length equals 15 residues. The CDR3 region is CARSLSREGAYEQYF. CDR3 bases: TGTGCCAGAAGCTTAAGTCGAGAAGGAGCCTACGAGCAGTACTTC.

The chain combines TRBV9 with TRBJ1-4; D is undetermined. Trimming cost V 5 bases and J 6 bases, with 20 bases left between them. This CDR3 spans 16 amino acids. CDR1 is SGDLS, CDR2 YYNGEE, per germline. For the CDR3, the DNA is TGTGCCAGCAGGAGCTCTACGGGAGACTTTTATGAAAAACTGTTTTTT. It is translated as CASRSSTGDFYEKLFF.

V gene TRBV5-4 combines with J gene TRBJ2-7; 8 nucleotides align to TRBD2. CDR1 and CDR2 (germline): SGHNT, YYREEE (reference sequence). Trimming at V came to 0 bases and at J to 4 bases, leaving 6 bases not matched to a gene. The CDR3 runs to 15 residues. The CDR3 DNA reads TGTGCCAGCAGCTTGGCGGAGCGGGGGTATTACGAGCAGTACTTC. It is translated as CASSLAERGYYEQYF.